These 30 T cell receptor beta chains came from one sample sequenced in a study of shared clonotypes between healthy human individuals. Assay used: immunoSEQ multiplex PCR; TCRdb lists only in-frame clones, some missing. The profile shows about 2.3 million clones, 93% of them singletons. The source material was naive CD4+ T cells from PBMCs. Subset specified: CD45RA+ positively selected. Every receptor here comes from a man aged 18 to 29 in good health. Some clones in this sample may be carry-over from other donors' samples.

The rearrangement uses TRBV28 and TRBJ1-1, with TRBD1 matching over 12 bases. This CDR3 spans 17 amino acids. Germline CDR1 MDHEN, CDR2 SYDVKM. V trimming: 5 bases; J trimming: 5 bases; junction bases outside the gene matches: 12. The DNA for the CDR3 is TGTGCCAGCAGTCCGTACCCGGGACAGGGGGCGGGAACTGAAGCTTTCTTT. It translates to CASSPYPGQGAGTEAFF.

The V and J genes are TRBV5-8 and TRBJ1-2; maybe TRBD1 (5 bases). Germline CDR1 and CDR2: SGHTS and YDEGEE. This CDR3 has 16 residues. Trimming took 0 bases from V and 4 from J, leaving 16 bases between them. As DNA, the CDR3 is TGTGCCAGCAGCTTGGTCGGGGGGTCGGGCTCCTATGGCTACACCTTC. Translated, it gives CASSLVGGSGSYGYTF. Together with reference TRBV5-8 and TRBJ1-2, the CDR3 gives the full variable domain: EAGVTQSPTHLIKTRGQQATLRCSPISGHTSVYWYQQALGLGLQFLLWYDEGEERNRGNFPPRFSGRQFPNYSSELNVNALELEDSALYLCASSLVGGSGSYGYTFGSGTRLTVV.

V usage is TRBV7-9 and J usage is TRBJ2-5, with D perhaps given as TRBD1 or TRBD2 (5 bases each). The ends were cut back, 6 bases at V and 2 bases at J, with 19 bases in the middle. Germline CDR1 reads SEHNR; CDR2 reads FQNEAQ (reference sequence). This CDR3 has 16 residues. CDR3 amino acids: CASSLRASSLQETQYF. The CDR3 coding sequence is TGTGCCAGCAGTCTCAGGGCTAGCTCACTACAAGAGACCCAGTACTTC. The full variable domain, completed using reference TRBV7-9 and TRBJ2-5, is DTGVSQNPRHKITKRGQNVTFRCDPISEHNRLYWYRQTLGQGPEFLTYFQNEAQLEKSRLLSDRFSAERPKGSFSTLEIQRTEQGDSAMYLCASSLRASSLQETQYFGPGTRLLVL.

V gene TRBV7-2 combines with J gene TRBJ2-4; 9 nucleotides match TRBD1. J lost 4 bases, V lost 0 bases, and 4 bases had no gene match. Germline lookup yields CDR1 SGHTA and CDR2 FQGNSA. This CDR3 has 16 residues. Here the CDR3 DNA reads TGTGCCAGCAGCTTAGCGGGACAGGGAATTAAAAACATTCAGTACTTC. It encodes CASSLAGQGIKNIQYF. Looking up the rest from reference TRBV7-2 and TRBJ2-4 gives the full variable domain: GAGVSQSPSNKVTEKGKDVELRCDPISGHTALYWYRQSLGQGLEFLIYFQGNSAPDKSGLPSDRFSAERTGGSVSTLTIQRTQQEDSAVYLCASSLAGQGIKNIQYFGAGTRLSVL.

A remark on this clone: At one of its ends the junction is not consistent with the germline gene, which may arise from a read error. The rearrangement links TRBV7-2 to TRBJ2-3; 12 bases line up with TRBD2. The CDR3 has 16 amino acids. Germline V lookup: CDR1 SGHTA, CDR2 FQGNSA. The CDR3 nucleotides read TGTGCCAGCAGCCTAGCGGGGGGGCTAGGGGCGGATACGCAGTATTTT. Residues: CASSLAGGLGADTQYF.

The V and J genes are TRBV2 and TRBJ1-4; tentatively, D is TRBD1 (5 bases). CDR3 length: 13 amino acids. Germline V CDR1 and CDR2: SNHLY, FYNNEI. Trimming removed 1 base at V and 11 bases at J, with 11 bases between. CDR3 loop: CASSEVGWGKLFF. The CDR3 DNA is TGTGCCAGCAGTGAAGTAGGGTGGGGGAAACTGTTTTTT.

J is TRBJ2-1 and V is TRBV5-1; 11 nucleotides agree with TRBD2. In germline, CDR1 is SGHRS, CDR2 YFSETQ. V lost 4 bases, J lost 9 bases, and 9 bases stayed unmatched. CDR3 length: 15 residues. The CDR3: CASSVTSGKYREQFF. For the CDR3, the DNA is TGCGCCAGCAGCGTGACTAGCGGGAAGTATCGTGAGCAGTTCTTC. Full variable domain (rest looked up from reference TRBV5-1 and TRBJ2-1): KAGVTQTPRYLIKTRGQQVTLSCSPISGHRSVSWYQQTPGQGLQFLFEYFSETQRNKGNFPGRFSGRQFSNSRSEMNVSTLELGDSALYLCASSVTSGKYREQFFGPGTRLTVL.

The CDR3 DNA sequence: TGTGCCAGCAGGTTGGGTGGTCATAACGAGCAGTACTTC. As protein: CASRLGGHNEQYF. The chain combines TRBV25-1 with TRBJ2-7; no definite D call. Trimming took 6 bases from V and 5 from J, leaving 14 bases between them. Germline V gene sequence: CDR1 MGHDK, CDR2 SYGVNS. CDR3 length: 13 residues.

The chain couples TRBV28 to TRBJ1-2; 11 bases map to TRBD1. This CDR3 is built from 15 residues. Germline loops: CDR1 MDHEN, CDR2 SYDVKM. V trimming: 6 bases; J trimming: 3 bases; junction bases outside the gene matches: 6. Here the CDR3 DNA reads TGTGCCAGCAGGTCCGGGACAGGGGGACACTATGGCTACACCTTC. Its translation is CASRSGTGGHYGYTF.

The chain employs TRBV5-1 and TRBJ2-1, with D perhaps matching TRBD2 (6 bases). Germline V gene sequence: CDR1 SGHRS, CDR2 YFSETQ. The CDR3 runs to 16 residues. Deletions cut 4 bases from V and 4 bases from J, with 18 bases between. The CDR3 DNA follows: TGCGCCAGCAGCCGAGAAGGAGGGATTACGTACAATGAGCAGTTCTTC. It translates to CASSREGGITYNEQFF. The full variable domain, completed using reference TRBV5-1 and TRBJ2-1, is KAGVTQTPRYLIKTRGQQVTLSCSPISGHRSVSWYQQTPGQGLQFLFEYFSETQRNKGNFPGRFSGRQFSNSRSEMNVSTLELGDSALYLCASSREGGITYNEQFFGPGTRLTVL.

V usage is TRBV29-1 and J usage is TRBJ1-2, with TRBD1 matching 8 bases. The CDR3 covers 15 residues. Trimming removed 7 bases from V and 4 bases from J; junction bases left unmatched: 14. Germline lookup yields CDR1 SQVTM and CDR2 ANQGSEA. CDR3 region: CSAGTGIQSSYGYTF. The DNA for the CDR3 is TGCAGCGCAGGGACAGGAATCCAATCTAGCTATGGCTACACCTTC.

The genes are TRBV7-8 and TRBJ2-1; D is undetermined. V gave up 6 bases and J gave up 7 bases, with 25 bases separating them. In germline, CDR1 is SGHVS, CDR2 FQNEAQ. The CDR3 runs to 17 residues. CDR3 nucleotides: TGTGCCAGCAGACGGGCCCTCGGGCCCGGCTCTCCGAATGAGCAGTTCTTC. This encodes CASRRALGPGSPNEQFF.

The genes are TRBV13 and TRBJ2-3, with TRBD2 as a possible D gene (6 bases). The CDR3 is 16 amino acids. The ends were cut back, 3 bases at V and 2 bases at J, with 15 bases in the middle. The germline V gene encodes CDR1 PRHDT and CDR2 FYEKMQ (reference sequence). Written as DNA, the CDR3 is TGTGCCAGCAGCTTGAGCGGGCTGATCGACACAGATACGCAGTATTTT. Its protein product is CASSLSGLIDTDTQYF.

This chain links TRBV28 with TRBJ2-1; TRBD1 matches 8 bases. The CDR3 extends over 15 amino acids. V was pared by 2 bases and J by 6 bases, with 6 bases of the junction left unmatched. Germline CDR1 and CDR2: MDHEN and SYDVKM. The CDR3 spells CASSLRRQGSNEQFF. The CDR3 nucleotides read TGTGCCAGCAGTTTACGCCGACAGGGGAGCAATGAGCAGTTCTTC.

This chain connects TRBV5-4 to TRBJ1-1, with TRBD1 as a possible D gene (5 bases). CDR3 length: 15 residues. V was trimmed by 2 bases and J by 3 bases, leaving 14 bases between them. In germline, CDR1 is SGHNT, CDR2 YYREEE (reference sequence). CDR3 DNA sequence: TGTGCCAGCAGCTTTAAGGGGCAAGGGGACACTGAAGCTTTCTTT. Its protein is CASSFKGQGDTEAFF.

This clone has just one count. The chain joins TRBV19 to TRBJ1-1; D uncertain. The CDR3 sequence is 15 residues long. The germline gives CDR1 LNHDA, CDR2 SQIVND (reference sequence). V lost 6 bases, J lost 1 base, and 15 bases lay in between. CDR3 nucleotides: TGTGCCAGTAGGTTGGGGAGGAGGGAGAACACTGAAGCTTTCTTT. This sequence encodes CASRLGRRENTEAFF.

V gene TRBV11-2 combines with J gene TRBJ2-2; weak D call: TRBD1 (5 bases). From germline, CDR1 is SGHAT and CDR2 FQNNGV. The CDR3 is made up of 14 amino acids. V lost 5 bases, J lost 6 bases, and 13 bases lay in between. The chain's CDR3 is CASSPREWPGELFF. CDR3 nucleotide sequence: TGTGCCAGCAGCCCCAGGGAATGGCCCGGGGAGCTGTTTTTT.

This clone was observed once. The chain carries TRBV5-4 and TRBJ1-4; TRBD1 aligns across 9 bases. The CDR3 loop spans 16 amino acids. Germline-derived CDR1 and CDR2 are SGHNT and YYREEE (reference sequence). With 4 bases clipped from V and 8 bases from J, the junction kept 12 bases outside the gene matches. The CDR3 DNA is TGTGCCAGCAGCGACGCGCGGGGACAGGGCACCGAAAAACTGTTTTTT. Its translation: CASSDARGQGTEKLFF. Full variable domain (rest looked up from reference TRBV5-4 and TRBJ1-4): ETGVTQSPTHLIKTRGQQVTLRCSSQSGHNTVSWYQQALGQGPQFIFQYYREEENGRGNFPPRFSGLQFPNYSSELNVNALELDDSALYLCASSDARGQGTEKLFFGSGTQLSVL.

The gene calls are TRBV28 and TRBJ1-5, with D hard to call. V was shortened by 5 bases and J by 5 bases, with 13 bases between the two germline ends. CDR1 and CDR2 from the germline V gene are MDHEN and SYDVKM. This CDR3 has 14 amino acids. The CDR3 nucleotides are TGTGCCAGCAGTCCCCAAGGGCGGGATCAGCCCCAGCATTTT. Its protein is CASSPQGRDQPQHF.

The rearrangement joins TRBV5-3 to TRBJ2-1; D may be TRBD2 (6 bases). TRBV5-3 is an ORF for which the function is uncertain. With 0 bases removed from V and 0 bases from J, the gap between germline ends came to 28 bases. CDR3 length: 22 residues. CDR3 sequence: CARSLATPAMDLAESSYNEQFF. In DNA form, the CDR3 reads TGTGCCAGAAGCTTGGCAACACCTGCTATGGACTTAGCGGAAAGCTCCTACAATGAGCAGTTCTTC.

This clone was counted only a few times. The gene calls are TRBV27 and TRBJ2-7, with D perhaps matching TRBD2 (7 bases). Germline CDR1 is MNHEY and CDR2 is SMNVEV (reference sequence). V was shortened by 3 bases and J by 3 bases, with 9 bases between the two germline ends. The CDR3 runs to 13 residues. CDR3 DNA: TGTGCCAGCAGTTTGGGGGGGCTCTACGAGCAGTACTTC. Protein product: CASSLGGLYEQYF.

For this clone: One end of the junction is discordant with germline, which a read error may explain. The chain links TRBV7-9 to TRBJ1-1; D is unclear. The germline CDR1 and CDR2 sequences are SEHNR and FQNEAQ (reference sequence). The CDR3 sequence is 10 residues long. For the CDR3, the DNA is TGTGCCAGCAGCTTTTCTGAGGCTTTCTTT. Translating gives CASSFSEAFF.

This clone has a single count. This chain joins TRBV6-5 and TRBJ1-4; 9 nucleotides align to TRBD1. CDR1 is MNHEY, CDR2 SVGAGI, per germline. The CDR3 contains 14 residues. V gave up 7 bases and J gave up 5 bases; unmatched junction bases: 5. CDR3 sequence reads: CASNKDRGNEKLFF. The DNA of the CDR3 is TGTGCCAGCAACAAGGACAGGGGAAATGAAAAACTGTTTTTT.

The sample holds one count of this clone. This chain links TRBV5-5 with TRBJ2-7; 14 bases are shared with TRBD2. Germline lookup yields CDR1 SGHKS and CDR2 YYEKEE (reference sequence). This CDR3 contains 17 residues. J was trimmed by 0 bases and V by 4 bases; bases with no gene match: 6. CDR3 region: CASSLGTSGSFSYEQYF. CDR3 DNA: TGTGCCAGCAGCCTCGGGACTAGCGGGAGCTTCTCCTACGAGCAGTACTTC.

The gene calls are TRBV5-4 and TRBJ2-5; 7 positions agree with TRBD2. CDR3 size: 16 residues. The V gene's germline CDR1 is SGHNT and CDR2 YYREEE (reference sequence). The trim removed 1 base at V and 0 bases at J, leaving 6 bases unmatched. The chain's CDR3 is CASSLSLGTNQETQYF. Here the CDR3 DNA reads TGTGCCAGCAGCTTGTCTCTTGGGACTAACCAAGAGACCCAGTACTTC.

Here the CDR3 DNA reads TGTGCCAGCAGTGAAATGTTAAGGGTTCGGGAGACCCAGTACTTC. Protein sequence: CASSEMLRVRETQYF. The chain links TRBV2 to TRBJ2-5, with no clear D. From germline, CDR1 is SNHLY and CDR2 FYNNEI. Trimming left V 2 bases short and J 5 bases short, with 15 bases between. This CDR3 contains 15 residues.

The chain recombines TRBV28 with TRBJ2-3; 13 bases line up with TRBD2. The CDR3 length is 15 residues. CDR1 is MDHEN and CDR2 is SYDVKM in the germline V gene. With 6 bases clipped from V and 6 bases from J, the junction kept 6 bases outside the gene matches. CDR3 coding DNA: TGTGCCAGCAGCTCGGGACTAGCGGGAAGTGATACGCAGTATTTT. Protein sequence: CASSSGLAGSDTQYF.

The DNA for the CDR3 is TGTGCCAGCAGAAACCAAGAGACCCAGTACTTC. Its translation: CASRNQETQYF. This chain links TRBV7-9 with TRBJ2-5; D unclear. CDR1 is SEHNR and CDR2 is FQNEAQ in the germline V gene (reference sequence). CDR3 length: 11 amino acids. Deletions cut 6 bases from V and 0 bases from J, with 2 bases between.

This clone was detected only a few times. CDR3 DNA sequence: TGTGCCAGCAGTGAACCGTTCAGGGGGCAATACACCTTC. Translated, it gives CASSEPFRGQYTF. The J gene is TRBJ1-2, the V gene TRBV6-1; 8 nucleotides line up with TRBD1. The germline gives CDR1 MNHNS, CDR2 SASEGT. There are 13 residues in the CDR3. The V and J ends lost 2 bases and 11 bases, in that order; junction bases with no gene match: 7.

The V and J genes are TRBV11-3 and TRBJ2-3; TRBD1 matches 7 bases. This CDR3 is 16 amino acids long. Trimming at V came to 3 bases and at J to 1 base, leaving 7 bases not matched to a gene. Germline CDR1 and CDR2: SGHNT and YENEEA. The CDR3, as DNA: TGTGCCAGCAGCTTGGAATCCGGACAGGGCACAGATACGCAGTATTTT. Its protein is CASSLESGQGTDTQYF. The variable domain in full, completed from reference TRBV11-3 and TRBJ2-3, reads EAGVVQSPRYKIIEKKQPVAFWCNPISGHNTLYWYLQNLGQGPELLIRYENEEAVDDSQLPKDRFSAERLKGVDSTLKIQPAELGDSAVYLCASSLESGQGTDTQYFGPGTRLTVL.